The 7 T cell receptor beta chains listed next were all sequenced from one sample in a study of early T cells in non-severe SARS-CoV-2 infection. One entry per CDR3 protein, called by TCRdb with MiXCR from the 5' RACE reads. Altogether approximately 79,000 distinct CDR3 sequences are present, 13% being singletons, with the ten largest covering 4.5% to 7%. The specimen sequenced was whole blood. These receptors all stem from an adult who was a healthcare worker with PCR-confirmed SARS-CoV-2 infection or an uninfected control (not recorded which).

A few counts support this clonotype. This sequence joins TRBV12-3 or TRBV12-4 and TRBJ2-2; D assignment may be TRBD1 or TRBD2 (6 bases each). The germline V and J ends were trimmed by 4 bases and 7 bases, with 16 bases remaining between them. There are 15 residues in the CDR3. The DNA for the CDR3 is TGTGCCAGCAGTTCTAGGGGGAGGTATATCGGGGAGCTGTTTTTT. Amino acids: CASSSRGRYIGELFF.

CDR3 nucleotides: TGCAGCGTTGGTTCCGGACAGGGAAGGACCGGGGAGCTGTTTTTT. Its protein is CSVGSGQGRTGELFF. This sequence joins TRBV29-1 and TRBJ2-2; 8 bases are a match to TRBD1. Germline V gene lookup returns CDR1 SQVTM and CDR2 ANQGSEA. After removal of 4 bases from V and 5 bases from J, the junction contained 9 bases not matched to a gene. The CDR3 length is 15 residues.

This clonotype was observed a few times. The chain links TRBV25-1 to TRBJ2-7; a weak D match, TRBD2 (5 bases). V was pared by 6 bases and J by 7 bases, with 16 bases between. The germline V gene encodes CDR1 MGHDK and CDR2 SYGVNS. This CDR3 is built from 13 residues. The CDR3 is CASSAFGVLEQYF. Here the CDR3 DNA reads TGTGCCAGCAGCGCTTTCGGGGTTTTGGAGCAGTACTTC.

This clonotype was detected only a few times. This chain links TRBV18 with TRBJ2-1; 7 nucleotides agree with TRBD1. Germline V lookup: CDR1 KGHSH, CDR2 LQKENI. This CDR3 is 13 amino acids long. V gave up 3 bases and J gave up 14 bases; unmatched junction bases: 10. In DNA, the CDR3 is TGTGCCAGCTCACCCGGGACGGGACAGTTAAAGTTCTTC. Its protein product is CASSPGTGQLKFF.

This clonotype was found a few times. The rearrangement uses TRBV12-3 or TRBV12-4 and TRBJ1-1; D is unresolved. V lost 8 bases and J lost 0, with 4 bases in between. The CDR3 consists of 11 residues. CDR3 loop: CASGMNTEAFF. Written as DNA, the CDR3 is TGTGCCAGCGGCATGAACACTGAAGCTTTCTTT.

This clonotype was found once. Just one base apart from a much larger clone, this may be a read error. Here the CDR3 omits its conserved ending phenylalanine or tryptophan, so a read error is the likely source. The chain recombines TRBV7-9 with TRBJ2-3, with 7 bases lining up with TRBD1. J was trimmed by 1 base and V by 8 bases; bases with no gene match: 15. The CDR3 extends over 17 amino acids. Germline values: CDR1 SEHNR, CDR2 FQNEAQ (reference sequence). CDR3: CASSALVLTGGTDTQYI. In DNA, the CDR3 is TGTGCCAGCTCAGCCTTGGTATTAACAGGGGGCACAGATACGCAGTATATT.

This clonotype was detected a few times. V gene TRBV5-1 combines with J gene TRBJ2-7, with TRBD2 identical over 7 bases. In germline, CDR1 is SGHRS, CDR2 YFSETQ. The CDR3 length is 15 residues. Trimming took 4 bases from V and 3 from J; bases not matched to a gene: 10. CDR3 amino acids: CASSPRESAIYEQYF. The DNA of the CDR3 is TGCGCCAGCAGCCCGCGGGAGAGCGCTATCTACGAGCAGTACTTC.